The rows below give T cell receptor beta chains drawn from one sample of a study of cytomegalovirus exposure and HLA in healthy donors. Profiling relied on immunoSEQ multiplex PCR, and the TCRdb table lists in-frame clones only, not all of them. The sample yields roughly 150,000 clones, 82% seen once. The source material was PBMCs. Receptors originate from a man aged 25 to 40 in good health and CMV-seropositive. Each CDR3 is given with its conserved first and last residue. The D gene is left open where the match is weak. Clone size is not always given. Where it is, it says once, few, many or a class for expanded clones.

few | TRBD1 | TRBJ2-7 | TRBV30 | CAWSGQGIHEQYF | TGTGCCTGGAGTGGACAGGGTATCCACGAGCAGTACTTC
- | TRBD1 | TRBJ1-6 | TRBV5-1 | CASSGQGAVGPLHF | TGCGCCAGCAGCGGACAGGGGGCAGTGGGACCCCTCCACTTT
- | - | TRBJ2-7 | TRBV9 | CASSLAQGSRLSYEQYF | TGTGCCAGCAGCTTAGCGCAGGGCAGCCGACTTTCCTACGAGCAGTACTTC
- | TRBD2 | TRBJ2-5 | TRBV18 | CASSPPGLYQETQYF | TGTGCCAGCTCACCTCCGGGACTATACCAAGAGACCCAGTACTTC
- | TRBD2 | TRBJ2-1 | TRBV2 | CASSEGTGGPLEQFF | TGTGCCAGCAGTGAAGGGACGGGGGGGCCTCTTGAGCAGTTCTTC
- | - | TRBJ2-2 | TRBV5-4 | CATFGLRNTGELFF | TGTGCCACCTTTGGGCTTAGGAACACCGGGGAGCTGTTTTTT
- | TRBD2 | TRBJ2-1 | TRBV5-1 | CASGSSGSYNEQFF | TGCGCCAGCGGATCTAGCGGGAGCTACAATGAGCAGTTCTTC
few | - | TRBJ1-1 | TRBV11-2 | CASSFTSWGAEAFF | TGTGCCAGCAGCTTTACGAGCTGGGGCGCTGAAGCTTTCTTT
- | TRBD1 | TRBJ1-1 | TRBV6-4 | CASSDDRGTEAFF | TGTGCCAGCAGTGACGACAGGGGCACTGAAGCTTTCTTT
- | TRBD1 | TRBJ2-7 | TRBV11-2 | CASSWSGTGPYEQYF | TGTGCCAGCAGCTGGTCCGGGACAGGGCCCTACGAGCAGTACTTC
- | - | TRBJ2-5 | TRBV6-1 | CASSEGRGGETQYF | TGTGCCAGCAGTGAAGGGAGGGGGGGAGAGACCCAGTACTTC
once | TRBD2 | TRBJ2-1 | TRBV5-1 | CASSLGLAGVNEQFF | TGCGCCAGCAGCTTGGGCCTAGCGGGAGTCAATGAGCAGTTCTTC
- | TRBD1 | TRBJ2-7 | TRBV5-1 | CASSSRQGVDYEQYF | TGCGCCAGCAGCTCCCGACAGGGGGTCGACTACGAGCAGTACTTC
- | - | TRBJ2-3 | TRBV15 | CATSRGGASTDTQYF | TGTGCCACCAGCAGAGGTGGGGCCAGCACAGATACGCAGTATTTT
- | - | TRBJ2-1 | TRBV5-1 | CASSSDRSSYNEQFF | TGCGCCAGCAGCTCAGACAGGAGCTCCTACAATGAGCAGTTCTTC
- | TRBD1 | TRBJ1-2 | TRBV7-2 | CASSPGGINYGYTF | TGTGCCAGCAGCCCAGGGGGTATTAACTATGGCTACACCTTC
once | TRBD2 | TRBJ2-7 | TRBV6-6 | CASSSGLADYEQYF | TGTGCCAGCAGTTCGGGACTAGCGGACTACGAGCAGTACTTC
- | - | TRBJ1-3 | TRBV29-1 | CSVSEFRGSSGNTIYF | TGCAGCGTCTCCGAGTTTCGGGGGTCCTCTGGAAACACCATATATTTT
- | - | TRBJ1-5 | TRBV4-1 | CASSQVPPGLGNQPQHF | TGCGCCAGCAGCCAAGTCCCGCCCGGGTTGGGCAATCAGCCCCAGCATTTT
- | - | TRBJ1-1 | TRBV4-1 | CASSQEPPTDDRLNTEAFF | TGCGCCAGCAGCCAAGAACCCCCGACCGATGACAGGCTGAACACTGAAGCTTTCTTT
once | - | TRBJ2-3 | TRBV5-1 | CASSLGSTDTQYF | TGCGCCAGCAGCTTGGGTTCTACAGATACGCAGTATTTT
- | - | TRBJ1-1 | TRBV6-5 | CASSYSRLMPTEAFF | TGTGCCAGCAGTTACTCGAGGCTCATGCCCACTGAAGCTTTCTTT
once | - | TRBJ1-1 | TRBV6-5 | CASSYSRTGTLGEAFF | TGTGCCAGCAGTTACTCAAGAACAGGGACGTTAGGTGAAGCTTTCTTT
- | - | TRBJ2-7 | TRBV7-2 | CASSLSPDSYEQYF | TGTGCCAGCAGCTTAAGTCCGGACAGCTACGAGCAGTACTTC
once | TRBD1 | TRBJ1-2 | TRBV5-4 | CASSLKEGGHGYTF | TGTGCCAGCAGCTTGAAAGAAGGGGGCCATGGCTACACCTTC
- | - | TRBJ2-5 | TRBV7-2 | CASSFSPPTGKETQYF | TGTGCCAGCAGCTTCTCCCCCCCCACGGGGAAAGAGACCCAGTACTTC
- | TRBD1 | TRBJ1-2 | TRBV7-2 | CASSLRTGEEGYTF | TGTGCCAGCAGCTTAAGGACAGGGGAAGAGGGCTACACCTTC
- | TRBD2 | TRBJ2-4 | TRBV9 | CASSTTLAGIQYF | TGTGCCAGCAGTACTACCCTAGCGGGCATTCAGTACTTC
- | - | TRBJ2-1 | TRBV10-1 | CASSEAGINEQFF | TGCGCCAGCAGTGAGGCAGGGATCAATGAGCAGTTCTTC
- | TRBD1 | TRBJ2-7 | TRBV6-5 | CASRWGQGYSYEQYF | TGTGCCAGCAGGTGGGGACAGGGGTACTCCTACGAGCAGTACTTC
- | - | TRBJ1-5 | TRBV30 | CAWSVREGAQPQHF | TGTGCCTGGAGTGTACGAGAGGGCGCTCAGCCCCAGCATTTT
- | TRBD1 | TRBJ1-2 | TRBV4-2 | CASSQEGQTYGYTF | TGTGCCAGCAGCCAAGAGGGACAGACCTATGGCTACACCTTC
- | - | TRBJ1-3 | TRBV5-1 | CASSLGAGAGNTIYF | TGCGCCAGCAGCTTGGGGGCAGGGGCTGGAAACACCATATATTTT
- | TRBD1 | TRBJ1-2 | TRBV7-8 | CASSLKQGAGYTF | TGTGCCAGCAGCTTAAAACAGGGGGCTGGCTACACCTTC
- | - | TRBJ2-1 | TRBV7-6 | CATTQGWGNEQFF | TGTGCCACCACACAGGGTTGGGGCAATGAGCAGTTCTTC
- | - | TRBJ2-3 | TRBV29-1 | CSVEGHHTDTQYF | TGCAGCGTTGAAGGACACCACACAGATACGCAGTATTTT
- | TRBD1 | TRBJ1-4 | TRBV9 | CASSVGTGREKLFF | TGTGCCAGCAGTGTTGGGACAGGGCGTGAAAAACTGTTTTTT
once | - | TRBJ1-5 | TRBV5-6 | CASSLGAGAGSAQPQHF | TGTGCCAGCAGCTTGGGTGCTGGGGCAGGGTCCGCTCAGCCCCAGCATTTT
once | - | TRBJ2-4 | TRBV19 | CASSLRDSGNIQYF | TGTGCCAGTAGTCTCCGGGACTCGGGAAACATTCAGTACTTC
few | - | TRBJ1-2 | TRBV5-1 | CASSLGILGVYGYTF | TGCGCCAGCAGCTTGGGCATTCTAGGGGTCTATGGCTACACCTTC
- | TRBD2 | TRBJ2-7 | TRBV5-8 | CASSEGTSGRLYEQYF | TGTGCCAGCAGCGAAGGAACTAGCGGGAGACTCTACGAGCAGTACTTC
once | TRBD1 | TRBJ2-5 | TRBV5-8 | CASSPGQGRLETQYF | TGTGCCAGCAGCCCCGGACAGGGCAGGTTGGAGACCCAGTACTTC
- | TRBD1 | TRBJ2-3 | TRBV25-1 | CASSEWGQGRGTDTQYF | TGTGCCAGCAGTGAATGGGGACAGGGTAGGGGCACAGATACGCAGTATTTT
- | TRBD1 | TRBJ1-1 | TRBV27 | CASATGWDTEAFF | TGTGCCAGCGCGACAGGGTGGGACACTGAAGCTTTCTTT
- | - | TRBJ2-1 | TRBV5-1 | CASSYVPGGYNEQFF | TGCGCCAGCAGCTATGTTCCAGGGGGGTACAATGAGCAGTTCTTC
once | TRBD2 | TRBJ2-1 | TRBV6-5 | CASKSGGWNEQFF | TGTGCCAGCAAGAGCGGGGGGTGGAATGAGCAGTTCTTC
- | TRBD1 | TRBJ1-3 | TRBV6-1 | CASSVQGAGSGNTIYF | TGTGCCAGCAGTGTGCAGGGGGCTGGGTCTGGAAACACCATATATTTT
- | - | TRBJ1-1 | TRBV11-1 | CASSLGAGWTEAFF | TGTGCCAGCAGCTTAGGGGCAGGCTGGACTGAAGCTTTCTTT
- | - | TRBJ2-7 | TRBV6-5 | CASSYGHRPGEQYF | TGTGCCAGCAGTTACGGACATCGTCCAGGGGAGCAGTACTTC
- | TRBD2 | TRBJ2-3 | TRBV4-2 | CASSPGLAGGGADTQYF | TGTGCCAGCAGCCCGGGTCTAGCGGGAGGGGGGGCAGATACGCAGTATTTT
- | - | TRBJ2-5 | TRBV18 | CASSPGVETQYF | TGTGCCAGCTCGCCGGGGGTAGAGACCCAGTACTTC
- | TRBD2 | TRBJ2-2 | TRBV10-2 | CASKREGNTGELFF | TGCGCCAGCAAACGGGAGGGAAACACCGGGGAGCTGTTTTTT
- | - | TRBJ2-3 | TRBV7-2 | CANSRSSPTDTQYF | TGTGCCAACTCAAGGAGTTCCCCCACAGATACGCAGTATTTT
- | TRBD2 | TRBJ2-1 | TRBV7-2 | CASSWTSGFYNEQFF | TGTGCCAGCAGCTGGACTAGCGGATTCTACAATGAGCAGTTCTTC
- | TRBD2 | TRBJ2-5 | TRBV7-9 | CASSPSGGLAGAQETQYF | TGTGCCAGCAGTCCTTCCGGCGGACTAGCGGGGGCACAAGAGACCCAGTACTTC
- | TRBD1 | TRBJ2-7 | TRBV15 | CATSRLGQGYEQYF | TGTGCCACCAGCAGACTTGGACAGGGGTACGAGCAGTACTTC
- | - | TRBJ1-2 | TRBV7-2 | CASSFSTGVLYGYTF | TGTGCCAGCAGCTTCTCTACTGGAGTACTCTATGGCTACACCTTC
- | TRBD2 | TRBJ2-5 | TRBV9 | CASSPGLMVAGARETQYF | TGTGCCAGCAGCCCCGGGTTGATGGTAGCGGGAGCTCGAGAGACCCAGTACTTC
- | - | TRBJ2-1 | TRBV1 | CTSSQARGLYYNEQFF | TGCACCAGCAGCCAAGCCCGTGGACTATACTACAATGAGCAGTTCTTC